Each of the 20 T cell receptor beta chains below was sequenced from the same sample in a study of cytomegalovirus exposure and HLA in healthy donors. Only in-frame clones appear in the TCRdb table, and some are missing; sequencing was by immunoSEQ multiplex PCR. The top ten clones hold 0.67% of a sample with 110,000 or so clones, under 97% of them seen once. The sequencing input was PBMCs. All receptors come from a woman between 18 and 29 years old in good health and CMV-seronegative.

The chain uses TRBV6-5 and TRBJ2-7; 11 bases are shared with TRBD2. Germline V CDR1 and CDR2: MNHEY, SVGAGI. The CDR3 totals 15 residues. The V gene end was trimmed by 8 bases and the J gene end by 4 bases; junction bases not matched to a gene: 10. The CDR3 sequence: CASRQAGTSGYEQYF. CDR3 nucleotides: TGTGCCAGCCGCCAGGCCGGGACTAGCGGTTACGAGCAGTACTTC.

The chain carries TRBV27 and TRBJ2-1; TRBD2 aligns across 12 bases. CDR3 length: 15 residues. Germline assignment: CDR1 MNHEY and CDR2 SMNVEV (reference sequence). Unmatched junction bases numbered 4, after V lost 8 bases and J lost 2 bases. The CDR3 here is CASFGLAGTYNEQFF. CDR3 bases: TGTGCCAGCTTCGGACTAGCGGGGACCTACAATGAGCAGTTCTTC.

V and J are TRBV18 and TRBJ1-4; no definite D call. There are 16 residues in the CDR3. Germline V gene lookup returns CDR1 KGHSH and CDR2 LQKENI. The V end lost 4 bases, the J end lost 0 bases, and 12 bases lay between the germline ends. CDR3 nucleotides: TGTGCCAGCTCACTTCACCGGCAGGCAACTAATGAAAAACTGTTTTTT. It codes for CASSLHRQATNEKLFF.

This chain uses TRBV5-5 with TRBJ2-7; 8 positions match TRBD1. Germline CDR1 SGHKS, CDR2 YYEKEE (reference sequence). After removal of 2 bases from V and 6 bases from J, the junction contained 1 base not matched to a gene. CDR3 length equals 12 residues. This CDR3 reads CASSFTGGEQYF. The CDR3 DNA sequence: TGTGCCAGCAGCTTTACAGGGGGCGAGCAGTACTTC. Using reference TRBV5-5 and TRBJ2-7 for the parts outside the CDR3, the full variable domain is DAGVTQSPTHLIKTRGQQVTLRCSPISGHKSVSWYQQVLGQGPQFIFQYYEKEERGRGNFPDRFSARQFPNYSSELNVNALLLGDSALYLCASSFTGGEQYFGPGTRLTVT.

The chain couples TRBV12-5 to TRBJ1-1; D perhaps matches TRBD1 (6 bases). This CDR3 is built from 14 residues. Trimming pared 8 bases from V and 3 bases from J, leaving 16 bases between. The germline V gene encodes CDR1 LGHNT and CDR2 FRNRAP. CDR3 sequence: CASRRGGGDTEAFF. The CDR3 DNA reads TGTGCTAGTCGCAGGGGCGGGGGGGACACTGAAGCTTTCTTT.

The CDR3 is CASSRQGSSNQPQHF. The CDR3 DNA is TGTGCCAGTAGCAGACAGGGGAGTAGCAATCAGCCCCAGCATTTT. The chain joins TRBV19 to TRBJ1-5; 8 nucleotides match TRBD1. There are 15 residues in the CDR3. Losses at the gene ends were 6 bases for V and 0 bases for J; bases not matched to a gene: 4. Germline-derived CDR1 and CDR2 are LNHDA and SQIVND (reference sequence).

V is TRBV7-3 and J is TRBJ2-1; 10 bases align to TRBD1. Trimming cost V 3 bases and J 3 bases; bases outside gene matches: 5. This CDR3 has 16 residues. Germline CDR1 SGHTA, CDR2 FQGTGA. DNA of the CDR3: TGTGCCAGCAGCTTGTTAGGGACAGGGGTCTACAATGAGCAGTTCTTC. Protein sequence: CASSLLGTGVYNEQFF.

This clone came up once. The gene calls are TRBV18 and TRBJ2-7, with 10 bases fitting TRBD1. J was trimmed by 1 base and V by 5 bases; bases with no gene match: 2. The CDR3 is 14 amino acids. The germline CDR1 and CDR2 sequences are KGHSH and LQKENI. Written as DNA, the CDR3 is TGTGCCAGCTCAAGGACAGGGGGTTCCTACGAGCAGTACTTC. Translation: CASSRTGGSYEQYF.

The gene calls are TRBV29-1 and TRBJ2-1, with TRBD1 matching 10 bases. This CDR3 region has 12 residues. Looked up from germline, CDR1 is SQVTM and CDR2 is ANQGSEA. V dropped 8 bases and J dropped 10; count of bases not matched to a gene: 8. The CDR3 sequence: CSIRQGAKEQFF. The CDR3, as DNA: TGCAGCATCAGACAGGGGGCCAAGGAGCAGTTCTTC.

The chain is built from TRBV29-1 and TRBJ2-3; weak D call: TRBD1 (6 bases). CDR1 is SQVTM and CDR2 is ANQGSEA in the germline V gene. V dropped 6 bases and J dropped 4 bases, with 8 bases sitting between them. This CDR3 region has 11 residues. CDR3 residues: CSVRTADTQYF. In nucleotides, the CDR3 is TGCAGCGTGAGGACAGCAGATACGCAGTATTTT.

The CDR3 DNA sequence: TGCGCCAGCAGCCCGGGACAGATACAAGAGACCCAGTACTTC. Its translation: CASSPGQIQETQYF. The rearrangement uses TRBV5-1 and TRBJ2-5; 7 nucleotides match TRBD1. The CDR3 loop spans 14 amino acids. From germline, CDR1 is SGHRS and CDR2 YFSETQ. Losses at the gene ends were 4 bases for V and 2 bases for J; bases not matched to a gene: 5.

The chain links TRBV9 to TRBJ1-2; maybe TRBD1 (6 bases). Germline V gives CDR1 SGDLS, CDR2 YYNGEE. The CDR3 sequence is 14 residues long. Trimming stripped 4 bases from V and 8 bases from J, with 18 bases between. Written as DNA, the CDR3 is TGTGCCAGCAGCCCGGGGGGCGGCAGGTCGGGCTACACCTTC. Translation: CASSPGGGRSGYTF. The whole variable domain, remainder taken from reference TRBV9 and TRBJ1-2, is DSGVTQTPKHLITATGQRVTLRCSPRSGDLSVYWYQQSLDQGLQFLIQYYNGEERAKGNILERFSAQQFPDLHSELNLSSLELGDSALYFCASSPGGGRSGYTFGSGTRLTVV.

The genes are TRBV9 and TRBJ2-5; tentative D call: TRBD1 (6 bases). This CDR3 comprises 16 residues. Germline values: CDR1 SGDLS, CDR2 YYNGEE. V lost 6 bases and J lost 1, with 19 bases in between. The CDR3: CASTQGGLGFQETQYF. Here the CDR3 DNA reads TGTGCCAGCACCCAAGGGGGATTGGGATTCCAAGAGACCCAGTACTTC.

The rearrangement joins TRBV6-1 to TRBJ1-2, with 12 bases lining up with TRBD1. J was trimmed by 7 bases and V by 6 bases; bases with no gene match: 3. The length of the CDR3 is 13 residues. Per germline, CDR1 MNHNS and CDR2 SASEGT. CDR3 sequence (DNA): TGTGCCAGCAGGGGACAGGGGGCAGGTGGCTACACCTTC. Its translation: CASRGQGAGGYTF.

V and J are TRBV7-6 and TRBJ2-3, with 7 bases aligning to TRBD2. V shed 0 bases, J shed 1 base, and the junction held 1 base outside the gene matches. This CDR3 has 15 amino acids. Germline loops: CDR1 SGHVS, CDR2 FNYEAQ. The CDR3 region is CASSLAAGGTDTQYF. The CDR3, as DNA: TGTGCCAGCAGCTTAGCTGCGGGGGGCACAGATACGCAGTATTTT.

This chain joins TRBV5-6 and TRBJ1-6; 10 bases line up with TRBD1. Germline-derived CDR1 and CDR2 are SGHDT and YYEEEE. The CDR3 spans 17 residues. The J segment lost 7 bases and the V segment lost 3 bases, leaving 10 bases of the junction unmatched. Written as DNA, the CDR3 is TGTGCCAGCAGCTACTCGACAGGGGGCCTTTTGAATTCACCCCTCCACTTT. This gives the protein CASSYSTGGLLNSPLHF.

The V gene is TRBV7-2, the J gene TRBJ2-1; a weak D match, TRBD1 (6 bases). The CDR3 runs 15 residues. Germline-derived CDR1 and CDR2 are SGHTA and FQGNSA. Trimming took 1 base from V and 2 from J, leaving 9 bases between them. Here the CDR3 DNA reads TGTGCCAGCAGCTTAGTGCCAGGGGCCTACAATGAGCAGTTCTTC. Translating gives CASSLVPGAYNEQFF.

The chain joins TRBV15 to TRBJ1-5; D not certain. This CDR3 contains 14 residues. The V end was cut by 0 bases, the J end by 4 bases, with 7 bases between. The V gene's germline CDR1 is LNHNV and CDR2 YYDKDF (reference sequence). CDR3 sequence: CATSRDPGNQPQHF. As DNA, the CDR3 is TGTGCCACCAGCAGAGATCCCGGGAATCAGCCCCAGCATTTT.

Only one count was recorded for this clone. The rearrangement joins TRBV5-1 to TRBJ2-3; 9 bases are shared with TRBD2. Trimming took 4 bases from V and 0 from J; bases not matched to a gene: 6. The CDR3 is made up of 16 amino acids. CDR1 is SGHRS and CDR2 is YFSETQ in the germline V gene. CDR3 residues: CASSKLAGASTDTQYF. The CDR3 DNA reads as TGCGCCAGCAGCAAGTTAGCGGGGGCCAGCACAGATACGCAGTATTTT.

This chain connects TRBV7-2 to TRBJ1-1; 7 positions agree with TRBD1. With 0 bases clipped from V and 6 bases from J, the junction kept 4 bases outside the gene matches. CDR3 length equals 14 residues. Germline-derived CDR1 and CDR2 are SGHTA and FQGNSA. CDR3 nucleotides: TGTGCCAGCAGCTTAGCACAGGGGCGGGCTGAAGCTTTCTTT. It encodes CASSLAQGRAEAFF.